The 16 T cell receptor beta chains below were found in one sample sequenced in a study of vaccination and CD4 T cells after COVID-19. These TCRs' antigens remain unknown. This sample's treatment: roughly 11-day PBMC culture with coronavirus spike peptide pools or control peptides (ViraFEST assay). The Oncomine TCR Beta short-read assay sequenced DNA from cultured CD4+ T cells. MiXCR, applied by TCRdb to the PCR reads, yields one record per CDR3 protein. The data hold approximately 10,000 distinct CDR3 sequences, with over 55% observed a single time. The sample comprised CD4+ T cells from blood, cultured in vitro. Receptors were obtained from a human donor who had recovered from COVID-19.

This clonotype was observed a single time. This rearrangement joins TRBV19 to TRBJ2-2; 11 bases fit TRBD2. V was clipped by 3 bases and J by 0 bases; unmatched bases: 6. Germline loops: CDR1 LNHDA, CDR2 SQIVND (reference sequence). The CDR3 contains 18 residues. The CDR3 DNA reads TGTGCCAGTAGTATTGGTAGCGGGAGGGCCGCGAACACCGGGGAGCTGTTTTTT. This sequence encodes CASSIGSGRAANTGELFF.

The chain employs TRBV19 and TRBJ2-3; 7 bases are a match to TRBD1. V gave up 3 bases and J gave up 5 bases; unmatched junction bases: 8. Germline V lookup: CDR1 LNHDA, CDR2 SQIVND (reference sequence). This CDR3 is 15 amino acids long. The CDR3 DNA reads TGTGCCAGTAGTATTTCCCGACAGGGTCAAGATACGCAGTATTTT. Its protein product is CASSISRQGQDTQYF.

This clonotype has just a few counts. The rearrangement joins TRBV30 to TRBJ2-7; 9 bases match TRBD2. In germline, CDR1 is GTSNPN, CDR2 SVGIG (reference sequence). CDR3 size: 14 residues. The V gene end was trimmed by 0 bases and the J gene end by 7 bases; junction bases not matched to a gene: 7. The CDR3 protein is CAWSVKLAGGEQYF. The CDR3 nucleotides read TGTGCCTGGAGTGTGAAACTAGCGGGTGGGGAGCAGTACTTC.

This chain connects TRBV10-3 to TRBJ2-5; TRBD1 might be the D (5 bases). The CDR3 has 14 residues. V shed 0 bases and J shed 7 bases, with 12 bases lying between them. The germline CDR1 and CDR2 sequences are ENHRY and SYGVKD. CDR3 amino acids: CAISESLQDGTQYF. CDR3 nucleotide sequence: TGTGCCATCAGTGAGTCGTTACAGGACGGGACCCAGTACTTC.

The DNA of the CDR3 is TGTGCCAGCAGTCCTACCCCGCAGGAAAACATTCAGTACTTC. Its translation is CASSPTPQENIQYF. This rearrangement joins TRBV2 to TRBJ2-4; D unresolved. Germline V gene sequence: CDR1 SNHLY, CDR2 FYNNEI. The length of the CDR3 is 14 residues. V lost 5 bases and J lost 5, with 13 bases in between.

The chain recombines TRBV19 with TRBJ2-3; D remains unclear. Germline lookup yields CDR1 LNHDA and CDR2 SQIVND (reference sequence). V was cut by 6 bases and J by 0 bases, with 10 bases left in between. CDR3 length equals 14 residues. Here the CDR3 reads CASSPTSSTDTQYF. For the CDR3, the DNA is TGTGCCAGTAGCCCGACTTCTAGCACAGATACGCAGTATTTT.

The chain carries TRBV2 and TRBJ1-5, with D possibly matching TRBD1 (5 bases). Trimming took 4 bases from V and 7 from J, leaving 11 bases between them. CDR3 size: 13 residues. CDR1 and CDR2 (germline): SNHLY, FYNNEI. The CDR3 protein is CASSVWGTQPQHF. CDR3 in DNA: TGTGCCAGCAGTGTATGGGGGACCCAGCCCCAGCATTTT.

J is TRBJ2-1 and V is TRBV12-3 or TRBV12-4; TRBD2 matches 8 bases. V shed 4 bases, J shed 6 bases, and the junction held 5 bases outside the gene matches. The CDR3 runs to 14 residues. CDR3 DNA sequence: TGTGCCAGCAGTTCGGGACTAGTCTTCAATGAGCAGTTCTTC. It encodes CASSSGLVFNEQFF.

This clonotype was observed a few times. The chain is built from TRBV20-1 and TRBJ2-7; D remains ambiguous. The CDR3 length is 12 residues. V lost 3 bases, J lost 4 bases, and 10 bases lay in between. The germline gives CDR1 DFQATT, CDR2 SNEGSKA (reference sequence). CDR3 in amino acids: CSASGQSYEQYF. DNA of the CDR3: TGCAGTGCTAGTGGTCAGTCATACGAGCAGTACTTC.

The chain combines TRBV19 with TRBJ1-5; perhaps TRBD1 as D (5 bases). Looked up from germline, CDR1 is LNHDA and CDR2 is SQIVND (reference sequence). Trimming removed 6 bases from V and 0 bases from J, with 15 bases in between. The CDR3 is 16 residues long. CDR3 residues: CASSRDGAYSNQPQHF. DNA of the CDR3: TGTGCCAGTAGCCGGGACGGAGCTTATAGCAATCAGCCCCAGCATTTT.

The CDR3 DNA is TGTGCCAGCAGGGATCAGGTGGAAGATACGCAGTATTTT. It codes for CASRDQVEDTQYF. The genes are TRBV7-2 and TRBJ2-3; D unclear. The V gene lost 6 bases and the J gene lost 5 bases, with 12 bases spanning the gap. Germline V lookup: CDR1 SGHTA, CDR2 FQGNSA. CDR3 size: 13 residues.

In its sample, this clonotype was seen once. The V and J genes are TRBV19 and TRBJ2-7; D not certain. This CDR3 is built from 15 residues. Trimming removed 6 bases from V and 3 bases from J, with 18 bases in between. Germline-derived CDR1 and CDR2 are LNHDA and SQIVND (reference sequence). For the CDR3, the DNA is TGTGCCAGTAGCCGGACCGTACAATACTACTACGAGCAGTACTTC. Protein sequence: CASSRTVQYYYEQYF.

The gene calls are TRBV2 and TRBJ2-7, with D uncertain. Germline V lookup: CDR1 SNHLY, CDR2 FYNNEI. CDR3 size: 12 residues. The ends were cut back, 7 bases at V and 3 bases at J, with 10 bases in the middle. CDR3 sequence: CASTQRDYEQYF. In DNA form, the CDR3 reads TGTGCCAGCACACAGAGAGACTACGAGCAGTACTTC.

This clonotype is a singleton in its sample. The chain is built from TRBV28 and TRBJ2-3; 9 nucleotides align to TRBD1. Germline CDR1 MDHEN, CDR2 SYDVKM. With V trimmed by 6 bases and J by 2 bases, 0 bases remained unmatched. This CDR3 contains 13 residues. This chain's CDR3 is CASRQGATDTQYF. The CDR3 nucleotides are TGTGCCAGCAGACAGGGGGCCACAGATACGCAGTATTTT.

J is TRBJ2-7 and V is TRBV18; weak D call: TRBD1 (7 bases). The CDR3 covers 16 residues. Germline CDR1 is KGHSH and CDR2 is LQKENI. V shed 3 bases and J shed 6 bases, with 21 bases lying between them. CDR3 DNA: TGTGCCAGCTCACCCTTCTCGGCGGTCCAGGGGGGCGAGCAGTACTTC. Translating gives CASSPFSAVQGGEQYF.

This chain joins TRBV28 and TRBJ1-5; 10 positions match TRBD1. This CDR3 is built from 15 residues. The trim removed 4 bases at V and 5 bases at J, leaving 5 bases unmatched. CDR1 and CDR2 from the germline V gene are MDHEN and SYDVKM. CDR3 nucleotide sequence: TGTGCCAGCAGTTCTCCCGGGACAGGGGATCAGCCCCAGCATTTT. Its translation: CASSSPGTGDQPQHF. The complete variable domain, with remaining parts taken from reference TRBV28 and TRBJ1-5, reads DVKVTQSSRYLVKRTGEKVFLECVQDMDHENMFWYRQDPGLGLRLIYFSYDVKMKEKGDIPEGYSVSREKKERFSLILESASTNQTSMYLCASSSPGTGDQPQHFGDGTRLSIL.